Presented here are 19 T cell receptor beta chains from one specimen sequenced in a study of CD8 T cells in Susac syndrome. When the RNA was reverse transcribed, random hexamers were used with an input of roughly 0.5 to 1 ug. TCRdb re-derived calls from the immunoSEQ multiplex PCR reads in MiXCR, one entry per CDR3 protein. The data show approximately 200,000 distinct CDR3 sequences, approximately 90% seen once. Sequences were obtained from CD8+ T cells from PBMCs. The receptors here all came from a human donor with multiple sclerosis.

The chain carries TRBV6-5 and TRBJ2-1, with D possibly TRBD2 on 6 matching bases. The CDR3 sequence is 15 residues long. The germline V and J ends were trimmed by 8 bases and 9 bases, with 23 bases remaining between them. Germline CDR1 is MNHEY and CDR2 is SVGAGI. The CDR3 loop reads CASSNHLAGRSEQFF. In DNA, the CDR3 is TGTGCCAGCTCTAACCATCTGGCGGGGCGATCTGAGCAGTTCTTC.

CDR3 nucleotides: TGTGCCAGCAGCGCGATCCTAGCGGGGATCCAAGAGACCCAGTACTTC. This translates into CASSAILAGIQETQYF. V gene TRBV9 combines with J gene TRBJ2-5, with TRBD2 matching 9 bases. The length of the CDR3 is 16 residues. Looked up from germline, CDR1 is SGDLS and CDR2 is YYNGEE. The V segment lost 3 bases and the J segment 1 base; nucleotides outside the gene matches: 7.

The V call is TRBV12-3 or TRBV12-4, the J call TRBJ1-5, with D uncertain. Trimming cost V 0 bases and J 0 bases, with 6 bases left between them. The CDR3 sequence is 15 residues long. DNA for the CDR3: TGTGCCAGCAGTTTAGCGATAAGTAGCAATCAGCCCCAGCATTTT. Encoded protein: CASSLAISSNQPQHF.

The chain uses TRBV24-1 and TRBJ1-2; D might be TRBD1 (6 bases). Germline V gene lookup returns CDR1 KGHDR and CDR2 SFDVKD. Trimming removed 4 bases at V and 4 bases at J, with 18 bases between. The CDR3 contains 16 residues. In nucleotides, the CDR3 is TGTGCCACCAGTGACACCACAGGGCCGGGGATCTATGGCTACACCTTC. It yields the protein CATSDTTGPGIYGYTF.

V gene TRBV7-9 combines with J gene TRBJ1-4; D uncertain. Trimming stripped 5 bases from V and 2 bases from J, with 15 bases between. Per germline, CDR1 SEHNR and CDR2 FQNEAQ (reference sequence). The CDR3 extends over 16 amino acids. The CDR3 DNA follows: TGTGCCAGCAGCAAGACGAGTTTAGGTACTAATGAAAAACTGTTTTTT. Translated, it gives CASSKTSLGTNEKLFF.

The chain recombines TRBV20-1 with TRBJ2-1; TRBD1 might be the D (6 bases). The CDR3 loop spans 11 amino acids. Trimming shortened V by 8 bases and J by 9 bases, and 14 bases separated the two germline ends. CDR1 is DFQATT, CDR2 SNEGSKA, per germline (reference sequence). The CDR3 DNA reads as TGCAGTTTATTAGGGGGAGCTGAGCAGTTCTTC. This codes for CSLLGGAEQFF.

The chain carries TRBV20-1 and TRBJ2-4; D is ambiguous. V lost 1 base, J lost 5 bases, and 6 bases lay in between. The CDR3 has 12 amino acids. Germline lookup yields CDR1 DFQATT and CDR2 SNEGSKA (reference sequence). The CDR3, as DNA: TGCAGTGCTAGAGGGAACGAAAACATTCAGTACTTC. This sequence encodes CSARGNENIQYF.

The J gene is TRBJ1-3, the V gene TRBV29-1; tentative D call: TRBD1 (5 bases). The V and J ends lost 7 bases and 0 bases respectively, with 10 bases between them. CDR3 size: 13 residues. Looked up from germline, CDR1 is SQVTM and CDR2 is ANQGSEA. In nucleotides, the CDR3 is TGCAGCGGGGGACTGATCTCTGGAAACACCATATATTTT. This encodes CSGGLISGNTIYF.

V is TRBV12-5 and J is TRBJ2-1, with D possibly TRBD1 on 5 matching bases. V was clipped by 2 bases and J by 6 bases, with 5 bases between them. CDR1 is LGHNT and CDR2 is FRNRAP in the germline V gene. This CDR3 is 12 amino acids long. The DNA of the CDR3 is TGTGCTAGTGGTTTGAGGGGCAATGAGCAGTTCTTC. Protein: CASGLRGNEQFF.

The chain uses TRBV10-3 and TRBJ2-5; 9 nucleotides match TRBD1. V lost 2 bases and J lost 5; bases outside the gene matches: 6. CDR3 length: 15 amino acids. Germline V gives CDR1 ENHRY, CDR2 SYGVKD. This CDR3 is CAISEPGQGMETQYF. The CDR3 nucleotides read TGTGCCATCAGTGAGCCGGGACAGGGTATGGAGACCCAGTACTTC.

The chain recombines TRBV29-1 with TRBJ2-1, with 13 bases identical to TRBD2. Germline V CDR1 and CDR2: SQVTM, ANQGSEA. This CDR3 has 16 residues. J lost 14 bases, V lost 0 bases, and 13 bases had no gene match. The CDR3 DNA reads as TGCAGCGTTGAAGACCCCGGACTAGCGGGAGCCGCCTTGGAGTTCTTC. Translation: CSVEDPGLAGAALEFF.

V is TRBV19 and J is TRBJ1-1; D remains ambiguous. The CDR3 covers 15 residues. Germline CDR1 and CDR2: LNHDA and SQIVND (reference sequence). Between the trimmed V and J ends, which lost 6 bases and 1 base, there was a span of 15 bases. The chain's CDR3 is CASSGFRRANTEAFF. The CDR3, as DNA: TGTGCCAGTAGCGGGTTTAGGCGGGCGAACACTGAAGCTTTCTTT.

The genes are TRBV4-3 and TRBJ2-1; D might be TRBD2 (6 bases). The ends were cut back, 0 bases at V and 5 bases at J, with 14 bases in the middle. Germline CDR1 is LGHNA and CDR2 is YSLEER. This CDR3 has 16 amino acids. The CDR3, as DNA: TGCGCCAGCAGCCAAGATCGTTGGCGGGGTCACAATGAGCAGTTCTTC. This encodes CASSQDRWRGHNEQFF.

The CDR3 sequence: CASSSQGWQPQHF. The CDR3 nucleotides are TGTGCCAGCAGTTCCCAGGGGTGGCAGCCCCAGCATTTT. J is TRBJ1-5 and V is TRBV27, with D perhaps TRBD1 (6 bases). CDR1 and CDR2 from the germline V gene are MNHEY and SMNVEV (reference sequence). There are 13 residues in the CDR3. V was trimmed by 4 bases and J by 7 bases, leaving 11 bases between them.

J is TRBJ1-1 and V is TRBV9; 7 bases match TRBD1. The CDR3 spans 13 residues. The V and J ends lost 4 bases and 5 bases, in that order; junction bases with no gene match: 5. In germline, CDR1 is SGDLS, CDR2 YYNGEE. CDR3 bases: TGTGCCAGCAGCAGAACAGGGGAAACTGAAGCTTTCTTT. Translation gives CASSRTGETEAFF.

This rearrangement joins TRBV5-8 to TRBJ2-3; D is undetermined. This CDR3 contains 16 residues. The V end was cut by 0 bases, the J end by 0 bases, with 11 bases between. Germline-derived CDR1 and CDR2 are SGHTS and YDEGEE. The CDR3 DNA reads as TGTGCCAGCAGCTTGGTTTCAGATACTAGCACAGATACGCAGTATTTT. Translation gives CASSLVSDTSTDTQYF.

This chain links TRBV25-1 with TRBJ2-2, with 8 bases fitting TRBD1. Losses at the gene ends were 5 bases for V and 4 bases for J; bases not matched to a gene: 12. The CDR3 totals 17 residues. CDR1 and CDR2 (germline): MGHDK, SYGVNS. In nucleotides, the CDR3 is TGTGCCAGCAGTTATTCCGGGACAGGAGTTGCCACCGGGGAGCTGTTTTTT. It is translated as CASSYSGTGVATGELFF.

This chain uses TRBV10-2 with TRBJ2-5; 7 nucleotides line up with TRBD2. The length of the CDR3 is 15 residues. From germline, CDR1 is WSHSY and CDR2 SAAADI. The trim removed 8 bases at V and 2 bases at J, leaving 11 bases unmatched. The CDR3 sequence: CASRLGGGMQETQYF. CDR3 DNA sequence: TGCGCCAGCCGACTTGGCGGGGGTATGCAAGAGACCCAGTACTTC.

The chain combines TRBV13 with TRBJ2-5; D unresolved. The germline CDR1 and CDR2 sequences are PRHDT and FYEKMQ (reference sequence). CDR3 length equals 13 residues. V was cut by 4 bases and J by 5 bases, with 11 bases left in between. The CDR3 is CASSSPGKETQYF. CDR3 in DNA: TGTGCCAGCAGCTCCCCCGGCAAGGAGACCCAGTACTTC. The whole variable domain, filled in from reference TRBV13 and TRBJ2-5, reads AAGVIQSPRHLIKEKRETATLKCYPIPRHDTVYWYQQGPGQDPQFLISFYEKMQSDKGSIPDRFSAQQFSDYHSELNMSSLELGDSALYFCASSSPGKETQYFGPGTRLLVL.